This T cell receptor (beta chain) was retrieved from a study of shared clonotypes between healthy human individuals. Researchers divided each subset's genomic DNA evenly across several immunoSEQ plates. The table came from immunoSEQ multiplex PCR; TCRdb's copy has only in-frame clones and leaves some out. The table has some 600,000 clones, 96% seen once; the top ten hold approximately 0.12%. As defined, naive CD8 cells were CD45RO-negative and positively selected for CCR7, with terminally differentiated effector memory CD45RA+ cells excluded. The V gene's germline CDR1 is SEHNR and CDR2 FQNEAQ (reference sequence). V lost 4 bases and J 3 bases, leaving 7 bases between the germline ends. The length of the CDR3 is 13 residues.

Sequencing was carried out using naive CD8+ T cells sorted from blood. The sequence was collected from a woman in her thirties in good health. This chain joins TRBV7-9 and TRBJ2-1, with D maybe TRBD1 (5 bases). The CDR3, as DNA: TGTGCCAGCAGCTCCAGGGACTACAATGAGCAGTTCTTC. Amino acid sequence: CASSSRDYNEQFF. The whole variable domain, remainder taken from reference TRBV7-9 and TRBJ2-1, is DTGVSQNPRHKITKRGQNVTFRCDPISEHNRLYWYRQTLGQGPEFLTYFQNEAQLEKSRLLSDRFSAERPKGSFSTLEIQRTEQGDSAMYLCASSSRDYNEQFFGPGTRLTVL.